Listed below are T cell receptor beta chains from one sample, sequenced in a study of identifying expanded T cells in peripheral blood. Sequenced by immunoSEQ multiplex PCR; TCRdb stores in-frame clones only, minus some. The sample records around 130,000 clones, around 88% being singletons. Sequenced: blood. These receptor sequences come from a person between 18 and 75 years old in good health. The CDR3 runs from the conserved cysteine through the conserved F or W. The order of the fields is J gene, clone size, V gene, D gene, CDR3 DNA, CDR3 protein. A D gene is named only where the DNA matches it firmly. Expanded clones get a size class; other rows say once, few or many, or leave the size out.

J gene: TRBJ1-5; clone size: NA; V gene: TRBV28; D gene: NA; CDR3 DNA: TGTGCCAGCAGTCTCTCACAGCCGCGTCAGCCCCAGCATTTT; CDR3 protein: CASSLSQPRQPQHF
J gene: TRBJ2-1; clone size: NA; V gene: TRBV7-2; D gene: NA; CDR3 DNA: TGTGCCAGCAGCCCCTCCCCGGACAGAATATACAATGAGCAGTTCTTC; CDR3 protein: CASSPSPDRIYNEQFF
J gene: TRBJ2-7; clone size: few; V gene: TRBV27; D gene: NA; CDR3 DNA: TGTGCCAGGCGCCGACGGGCGGGGTCCTACGAGCAGTACTTC; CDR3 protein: CARRRRAGSYEQYF
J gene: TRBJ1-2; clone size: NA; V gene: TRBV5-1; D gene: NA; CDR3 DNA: TGCGCCAGCAGCTTGGACCCCACAGAGACTAACTATGGCTACACCTTC; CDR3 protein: CASSLDPTETNYGYTF
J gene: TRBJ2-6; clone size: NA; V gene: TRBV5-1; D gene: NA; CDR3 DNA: TGCGCCAGCAGCTTGGGGGGCTCTGGGGCCAACGTCCTGACTTTC; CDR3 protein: CASSLGGSGANVLTF
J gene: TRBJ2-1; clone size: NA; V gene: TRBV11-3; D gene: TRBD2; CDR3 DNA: TGTGCCAGCAGCCGAGGAGGGGCGGGAGGGAATGAGCAGTTCTTC; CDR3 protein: CASSRGGAGGNEQFF
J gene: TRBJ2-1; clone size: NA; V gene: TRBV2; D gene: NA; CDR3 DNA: TGTGCCAGCAGGACCGCCTTAGCAGGCTCCTACAATGAGCAGTTCTTC; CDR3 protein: CASRTALAGSYNEQFF
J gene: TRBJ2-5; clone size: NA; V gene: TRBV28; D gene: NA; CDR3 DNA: TGTGCCAGCGGTGTCGAGGGCGAGACCCAGTACTTC; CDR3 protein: CASGVEGETQYF
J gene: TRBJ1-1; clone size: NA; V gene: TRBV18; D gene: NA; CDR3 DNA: TGTGCCAGCTCAGCGGACACTCCGAACACTGAAGCTTTCTTT; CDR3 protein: CASSADTPNTEAFF
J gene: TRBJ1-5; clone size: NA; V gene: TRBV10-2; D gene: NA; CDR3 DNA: TGCGCCAGCAGTGAGTCGATTGTTCAGCCCCAGCATTTT; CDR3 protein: CASSESIVQPQHF
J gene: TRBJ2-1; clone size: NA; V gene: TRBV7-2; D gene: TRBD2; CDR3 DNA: TGTGCCAGCAGCTGGGGGACTAGCGGCTACAATGAGCAGTTCTTC; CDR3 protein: CASSWGTSGYNEQFF
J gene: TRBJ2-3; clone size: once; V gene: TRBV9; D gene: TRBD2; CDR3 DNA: TGTGCCAGCAGCCCCAATGTAGCGGGGGGGATCACAGATACGCAGTATTTT; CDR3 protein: CASSPNVAGGITDTQYF
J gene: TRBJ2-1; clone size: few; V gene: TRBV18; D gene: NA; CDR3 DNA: TGTGCCAGCTCAGAAGAAACGGCCATGTTCTTC; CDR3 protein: CASSEETAMFF
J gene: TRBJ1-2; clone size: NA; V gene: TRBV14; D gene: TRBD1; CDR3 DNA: TGTGCCAGCAGCCGCCGACAGGGGAAAAACTATGGCTACACCTTC; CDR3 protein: CASSRRQGKNYGYTF
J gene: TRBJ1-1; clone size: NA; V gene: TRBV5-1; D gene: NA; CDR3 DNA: TGCGCCAGCAGCTTGGATTACGGGGGACTAATGAACACTGAAGCTTTCTTT; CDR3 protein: CASSLDYGGLMNTEAFF
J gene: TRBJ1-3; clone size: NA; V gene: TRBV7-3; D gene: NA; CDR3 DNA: TGTGCCAGCAGTAAGGGGTTAAGGAGGTACACCATATATTTT; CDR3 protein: CASSKGLRRYTIYF
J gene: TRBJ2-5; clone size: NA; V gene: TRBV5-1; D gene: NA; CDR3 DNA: TGCGCCAGCAGCCCCGGGGGGACAGAAGAGACCCAGTACTTC; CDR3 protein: CASSPGGTEETQYF
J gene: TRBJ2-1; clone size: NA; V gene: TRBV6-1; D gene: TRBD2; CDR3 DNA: TGTGCCAGCAATCCCGGACTAGAGTCCCAGTTCTTC; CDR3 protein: CASNPGLESQFF
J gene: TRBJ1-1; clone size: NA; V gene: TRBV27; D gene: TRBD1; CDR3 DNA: TGTGCCAGCAGTTTATCCGGACAGGGTTTAGCTGAAGCTTTCTTT; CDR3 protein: CASSLSGQGLAEAFF
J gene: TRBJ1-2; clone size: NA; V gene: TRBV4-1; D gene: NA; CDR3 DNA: TGCGCCAGCAGCCAAGGCCGGATCGGGGTTAGTGGCTACACCTTC; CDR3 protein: CASSQGRIGVSGYTF
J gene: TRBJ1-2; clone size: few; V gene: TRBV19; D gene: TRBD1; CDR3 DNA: TGTGCCAGTAGTATACTGCAGGGGGATGACGGCTACACCTTC; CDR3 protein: CASSILQGDDGYTF
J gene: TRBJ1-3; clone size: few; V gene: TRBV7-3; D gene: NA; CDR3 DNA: TGTGCCAGCAGCAAAACTGGAGGGGCAGGAAACACCATATATTTT; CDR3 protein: CASSKTGGAGNTIYF
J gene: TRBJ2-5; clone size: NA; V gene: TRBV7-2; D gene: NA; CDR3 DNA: TGTGCCAGCAGCCCGGACATTACGGAGACCCAGTACTTC; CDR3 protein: CASSPDITETQYF
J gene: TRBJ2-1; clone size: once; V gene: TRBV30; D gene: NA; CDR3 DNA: TGTGCCTGGAGGACCGGGACATTTGTCAATGAGCAGTTCTTC; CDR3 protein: CAWRTGTFVNEQFF
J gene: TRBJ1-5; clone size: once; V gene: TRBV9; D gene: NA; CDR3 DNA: TGTGCCAGCAGCGTAGGAAGCGCTTCCAATCAGCCCCAGCATTTT; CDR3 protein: CASSVGSASNQPQHF
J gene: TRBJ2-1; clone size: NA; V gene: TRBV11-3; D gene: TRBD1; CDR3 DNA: TGTGCCAGCAGCGGCCCCCGGGACAGGGGTGTGGGGCAGTTCTTC; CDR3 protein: CASSGPRDRGVGQFF
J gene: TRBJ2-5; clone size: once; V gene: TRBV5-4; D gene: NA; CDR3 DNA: TGTGCCAGCAGCTTGGGGGGGCCACAAGAGACCCAGTACTTC; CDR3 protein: CASSLGGPQETQYF
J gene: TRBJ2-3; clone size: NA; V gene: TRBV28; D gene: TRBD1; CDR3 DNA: TGTGCCAGCACGAAGGACAGGGGAGTCACAGATACGCAGTATTTT; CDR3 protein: CASTKDRGVTDTQYF
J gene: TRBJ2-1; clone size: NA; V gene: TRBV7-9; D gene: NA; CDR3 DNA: TGTGCCAGCAGCTTATCCCAAAACAATGAGCAGTTCTTC; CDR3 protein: CASSLSQNNEQFF
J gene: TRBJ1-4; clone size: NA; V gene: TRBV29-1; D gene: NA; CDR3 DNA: TGCAGTTGCTCCCCGCTCCTTGCGGGTAGGGATGAAAAACTGTTTTTT; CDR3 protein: CSCSPLLAGRDEKLFF
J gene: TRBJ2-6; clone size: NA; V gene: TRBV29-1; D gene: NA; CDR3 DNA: TGCAGCGTTGAAGATCTTGAGGGGGCTGGGGCCAACGTCCTGACTTTC; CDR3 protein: CSVEDLEGAGANVLTF
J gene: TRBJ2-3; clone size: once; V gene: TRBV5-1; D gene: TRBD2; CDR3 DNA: TGCGCCAGCAGCTTCTCTAGCGGGAGGTCCACAGATACGCAGTATTTT; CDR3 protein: CASSFSSGRSTDTQYF
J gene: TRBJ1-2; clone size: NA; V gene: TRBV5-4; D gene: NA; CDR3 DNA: TGTGCCAGCAGCTTGGTTGGGGACTATGGCTACACCTTC; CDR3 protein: CASSLVGDYGYTF
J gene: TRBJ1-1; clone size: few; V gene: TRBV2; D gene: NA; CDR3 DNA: TGTGCCAGCAGTGCGGGAGTCCCTGAAGCTTTCTTT; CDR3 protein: CASSAGVPEAFF
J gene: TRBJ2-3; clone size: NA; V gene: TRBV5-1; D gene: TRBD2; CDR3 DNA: TGCGCCAGCAGCCCCGGGGGGTCTAGCACAGATACGCAGTATTTT; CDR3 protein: CASSPGGSSTDTQYF
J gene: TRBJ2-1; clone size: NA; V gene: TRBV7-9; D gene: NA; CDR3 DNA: TGTGCCAGCAGCTTAGTCGGACAATCGTTGAGGGATGAGCAGTTCTTC; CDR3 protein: CASSLVGQSLRDEQFF
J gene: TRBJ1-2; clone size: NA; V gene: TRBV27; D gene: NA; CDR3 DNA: TGTGCCAGCGGAACCCTCACAGGGTTGGGAGGCTACACCTTC; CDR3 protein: CASGTLTGLGGYTF
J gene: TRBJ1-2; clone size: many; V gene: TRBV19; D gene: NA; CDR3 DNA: TGTGCCAGTAGTATGGGGGTAGCTGGCTACACCTTC; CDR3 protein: CASSMGVAGYTF
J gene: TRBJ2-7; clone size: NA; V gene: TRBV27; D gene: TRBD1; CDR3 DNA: TGTGCCAGCAGTTGGGACAGGGGTTACGAGCAGTACTTC; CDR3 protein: CASSWDRGYEQYF
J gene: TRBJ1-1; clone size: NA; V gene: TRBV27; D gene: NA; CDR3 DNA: TGTGCCAGCATGGGGGCTTTCTTT; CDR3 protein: CASMGAFF
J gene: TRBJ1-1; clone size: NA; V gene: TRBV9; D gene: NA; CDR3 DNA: TGTGCCAGCACGCGGGACAACCAGAGGGGCACTGAAGCTTTCTTT; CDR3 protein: CASTRDNQRGTEAFF
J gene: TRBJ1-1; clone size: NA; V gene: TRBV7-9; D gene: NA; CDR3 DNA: TGTTGGGCAGGGACGAACGCAAGGATGAACACTGAAGCTTTCTTT; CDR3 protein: CWAGTNARMNTEAFF
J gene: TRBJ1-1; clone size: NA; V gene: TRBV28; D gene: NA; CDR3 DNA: TGTGCCAGCAGTTCCCAGACACCAATTGAAGCTTTCTTT; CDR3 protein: CASSSQTPIEAFF
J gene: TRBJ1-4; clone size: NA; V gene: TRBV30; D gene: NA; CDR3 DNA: TGTGCCTGGAGTGTACTAGCGTCTAATGAAAAACTGTTTTTT; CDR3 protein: CAWSVLASNEKLFF
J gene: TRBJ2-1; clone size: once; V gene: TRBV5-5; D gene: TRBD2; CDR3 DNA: TGTGCCAGCAGCCACGGGAGGTACAATGAGCAGTTCTTC; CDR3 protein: CASSHGRYNEQFF